This T cell receptor (beta chain) was identified in a study of regulatory T cells in long-lasting Graves disease. Germline V gene sequence: CDR1 LNHDA, CDR2 SQIVND (reference sequence). The CDR3 extends over 14 amino acids. V gave up 6 bases and J gave up 9 bases, with 18 bases separating them. Building of the TCR beta libraries involved iRepertoire HTBI primers and Arm-PCR of CDR3 regions. TCRdb processed the multiplex PCR reads anew with MiXCR; each CDR3 protein has one entry. Counted here are about 440,000 distinct CDR3 sequences, 16% occurring once; the ten biggest clones make up around 10%. Broader study findings: Accuracy may have been reduced by the small sample size.

The time point denotes: newly diagnosed GD, antithyroid drugs for less than 3 months. The TCR library was made from RNA that had been extracted from PBMCs in TRIzol. Details on this clonotype: Its antigen is undetermined.

These data were also filed under a second study, of T cells in Graves' hyperthyroidism and ophthalmopathy.

Here the sequenced sample was peripheral blood mononuclear cells (PBMCs), taken at new diagnosis, from a patient treated with antithyroid drugs. The TCR comes from a woman in her twenties or thirties with Graves disease. V usage is TRBV19 and J usage is TRBJ2-1; TRBD1 might be the D (6 bases). The CDR3 sequence is CASRRDISRGEQFF. The CDR3 DNA reads as TGTGCCAGTAGACGGGACATCTCAAGGGGTGAGCAGTTCTTC.